These 9 T cell receptor beta chains were all obtained from the same sample, sequenced in a study of identifying expanded T cells in peripheral blood. Using immunoSEQ multiplex PCR, the repertoire was profiled, and TCRdb retains in-frame clones only, with some absent. The table records about 82,000 clones, roughly 90% of them present only once. Material for sequencing was blood. The source is a person aged 18 to 69 in good health.

The V and J genes are TRBV19 and TRBJ1-1; TRBD1 is a possible D gene (5 bases). The CDR3 has 17 residues. Germline V gene sequence: CDR1 LNHDA, CDR2 SQIVND (reference sequence). Between the trimmed V and J ends, which lost 1 base and 0 bases, there was a span of 15 bases. The CDR3 spells CASSIGTGREMNTEAFF. CDR3 DNA sequence: TGTGCCAGTAGTATAGGCACAGGACGGGAAATGAACACTGAAGCTTTCTTT.

The chain recombines TRBV4-1 with TRBJ1-2, with 8 bases identical to TRBD1. The CDR3 extends over 13 amino acids. The V gene's germline CDR1 is MGHRA and CDR2 YSYEKL. Germline trimming cut 1 base from V and 5 bases from J; bases unmatched to any gene: 0. CDR3 sequence: CASSQGTGYGYTF. CDR3 nucleotides: TGCGCCAGCAGCCAAGGGACAGGGTATGGCTACACCTTC.

The chain employs TRBV30 and TRBJ1-1, with unresolved D. The CDR3 sequence is 13 residues long. Germline loops: CDR1 GTSNPN, CDR2 SVGIG (reference sequence). The germline V and J ends were trimmed by 3 bases and 2 bases, with 10 bases remaining between them. CDR3 nucleotide sequence: TGTGCCTGGAGCCAAACAGCAAACACTGAAGCTTTCTTT. This gives the protein CAWSQTANTEAFF.

This rearrangement joins TRBV7-2 to TRBJ1-1; D is ambiguous. V was clipped by 1 base and J by 0 bases, with 15 bases between them. The germline CDR1 and CDR2 sequences are SGHTA and FQGNSA. The CDR3 sequence is 17 residues long. The CDR3 DNA reads as TGTGCCAGCAGCTTAGGGCGACAACGAAGAATGAACACTGAAGCTTTCTTT. Translation: CASSLGRQRRMNTEAFF.

The V and J genes are TRBV27 and TRBJ1-1; 7 nucleotides agree with TRBD1. Trimming at V came to 0 bases and at J to 6 bases, leaving 7 bases not matched to a gene. Germline values: CDR1 MNHEY, CDR2 SMNVEV (reference sequence). The CDR3 covers 15 residues. Written as DNA, the CDR3 is TGTGCCAGCAGTTTATCGCGGGACAGATTAGCTGAAGCTTTCTTT. The encoded protein is CASSLSRDRLAEAFF.

This clone was seen a single time. The rearrangement uses TRBV29-1 and TRBJ2-7; D gene unclear. With 4 bases removed from V and 4 bases from J, the gap between germline ends came to 5 bases. CDR3 size: 10 residues. Germline V CDR1 and CDR2: SQVTM, ANQGSEA. The CDR3 coding sequence is TGCAGCGTTGTCAGTTACGAGCAGTACTTC. Encoded protein: CSVVSYEQYF.

The gene calls are TRBV30 and TRBJ1-4; D ambiguous. Trimming removed 0 bases from V and 8 bases from J, with 7 bases in between. The CDR3 consists of 12 residues. Per the germline V gene, CDR1 is GTSNPN and CDR2 is SVGIG (reference sequence). CDR3 region: CAWSVQGEKLFF. The CDR3 DNA reads as TGTGCCTGGAGTGTACAAGGAGAAAAACTGTTTTTT.

The chain joins TRBV7-9 to TRBJ1-4; D not certain. V was pared by 3 bases and J by 6 bases, with 14 bases between. Per germline, CDR1 SEHNR and CDR2 FQNEAQ (reference sequence). The CDR3 runs 15 residues. CDR3 nucleotide sequence: TGTGCCAGCAGCTTCTGGGCTAAAGTCGATGAAAAACTGTTTTTT. Encoded protein: CASSFWAKVDEKLFF.

The CDR3: CAWSVALRRENYGYTF. CDR3 DNA: TGTGCCTGGAGTGTAGCTCTCCGGAGAGAGAACTATGGCTACACCTTC. The genes are TRBV30 and TRBJ1-2, with no clear D. V gave up 0 bases and J gave up 2 bases, with 16 bases separating them. The CDR3 length is 16 residues. Germline loops: CDR1 GTSNPN, CDR2 SVGIG (reference sequence).